This TCR beta chain derives from a study of T-cell reconstitution after alpha-beta-depleted transplantation in children. General study results and limits: Reports say that about two months after transplant, the alpha-beta T cells came out of several hundred graft clones that had expanded. After one year, T-cell counts and TCRbeta diversity mostly came from new T cells. TCRbeta diversity was high at day 60 in some patients (a result of surviving recipient T cells and thymic progenitors).

Per the germline V gene, CDR1 is SQVTM and CDR2 is ANQGSEA. Trimming took off 0 bases at V and 4 bases at J, with 7 bases between the two ends. The length of the CDR3 is 12 residues. This clonotype was picked up many times. Antigen unknown. TCRbeta library construction was performed incorporating unique molecular identifiers. TCRdb passed the PCR reads through MiXCR, listing each CDR3 protein once. The sample has tens of thousands of distinct CDR3 sequences; nearly 6.5% are singletons. Source: peripheral blood, taken 60 days after TCRalphabeta/CD19-depleted stem cell transplant. The chain combines TRBV29-1 with TRBJ2-7; no definite D call. The sequence was collected from a child less than two years old who had a stem cell transplant for acute myeloid leukemia, so the T cells may come from the graft donor. The CDR3: CSVEDREYEQYF. CDR3 nucleotide sequence: TGCAGCGTTGAAGACCGAGAGTACGAGCAGTACTTC.